This entry features one T cell receptor (beta chain) sequence. These data are taken from a study of blood T cell repertoires in COVID-19. Study at large: COVID-19 samples from acute and convalescent phases originated in the United States, Italy and Spain. PBMCs, B-cell-depleted T cells, or T cells were the source of the cDNA or gDNA that made up the material.

V was pared by 4 bases and J by 5 bases, with 5 bases of the junction left unmatched. Germline CDR1 is SGHRS and CDR2 is YFSETQ. The CDR3 spans 14 residues. Original methodology: Reference gene primer amplification yielded estimated nucleated cell counts. Assay: immunoSEQ multiplex PCR; the TCRdb copy retains only in-frame clones and omits some. That table gives V, J and clone size, and the DNA gave D and trimming. The sample contains roughly 250,000 clones, over 65% of which appear only once. The chain has TRBV5-1 and TRBJ2-5, with TRBD1 matching 10 bases. Sequences were obtained from peripheral blood. The receptor was derived from a woman older than 75 with acute or convalescent COVID-19. The CDR3 DNA is TGCGCCAGCAGCAAGGGGACAGGGGTGGAGACCCAGTACTTC. Amino acids: CASSKGTGVETQYF.